This TCR beta chain is from a study of blood T cells in healthy people across ages (dated by TCRdb to 2014 to 2015). Background on the whole study: In model experiments, template switching captured roughly one uniquely barcoded TCR beta cDNA molecule for every two T cells. Using the same blood draw, the study looked at two additional independent replicas of 1 million unique cDNA reads for two donors, one aged 18 to 30 and the other aged 80 or older. Donors were grouped into four age groups: young (average 16 years), middle-aged (roughly 38), aged (about 60) and long-lived (less than 85). The study measured age-related changes in TCR beta repertoire diversity using deep sequencing normalized with unique cDNA molecular identifiers.

The roughly 39 donors, aged about 6 to 100 years, were systemically healthy Caucasian individuals from Russia. Each donor gave approximately 9.3 milliliters of peripheral blood, collected into EDTA-treated Vacutainer tubes. Ficoll-Paque density-gradient centrifugation was used to isolate PBMCs, with at least 6.5 million per sample. Trizol reagent was used to extract total RNA from PBMCs, with at least 6 micrograms per sample. The percentages of naive CD45RAhigh/CD27high T cells were determined by flow cytometry on a PBMC aliquot from every donor. General study outcomes and caveats: Estimates of total diversity from one million sequenced T cells were regarded as lower bounds and underestimates. Compared with the aged group, more naive CD4+ T cells, fewer expanded clones and increased TCR diversity were shown by the long-lived group, suggesting age selection. Because the CMV infection status of the donors was unknown, age-related changes in expanded clonotypes may potentially have been confounded. As age increased, observed TCR beta diversity per million T cells dropped in a roughly linear way, and a significant reduction was already evident by age 40. Conclusive comparison of naive and antigen-experienced compartments was prevented by the profiling of bulk unsorted PBMCs. There was a strong correlation between observed TCR beta diversity and the percentage of naive T cells measured by flow cytometry.

Remarks on this clonotype: This receptor's antigen is unknown. Per-base quality was not reported, and no clone a single base away is much larger than it.

Library creation used 5' RACE. Sequencing was performed on an Illumina HiSeq 2500. The second PCR ran for about 6 to 11 cycles and used a J-beta primer mix along with a sample-barcoded 5' primer. Each TCR beta cDNA molecule received a unique molecular identifier from a template-switch 5' adaptor carrying 12 random nucleotides. Each sample yielded at least 2.5 million CDR3-containing paired-end reads. All of the RNA was converted into first-strand cDNA using the Mint cDNA synthesis kit, with a TRBC-specific oligonucleotide serving as the primer. After uracil-DNA glycosylase treatment, a first 18-cycle PCR used universal primers M1SS and BC2_uni_R on all cDNA. Under the source paper's analysis protocol: Normalization of each sample was performed by random selection of 1 million high-quality reads, each carrying a distinct molecular identifier. Instead of being binned into consensus sequences, reads that shared molecular identifiers were thrown out. MiTCR, set to a Q25 quality threshold and the strictest error-elimination algorithm, was used for CDR3 identification, clonotype clustering and error correction. Lower-bound total TCR beta diversity was estimated with a nonparametric unseen species model using Euler transformation. TCRdb itself trimmed the public reads at Q25 with fastp, ran MiXCR and retained productive beta chains. For every CDR3 protein sequence, its rows merge into one entry that carries the most common genes and DNA. The V and J calls and clone size are TCRdb's, not the authors'. The sample includes some 800,000 distinct CDR3 sequences, with around 25% observed a single time. In total, the top ten clones hold under 4% of the sample.

The trim is 3 bases for V and 3 bases for J, with a gap of 12 bases between the germline ends. CDR1 and CDR2, looked up from the germline V gene (reference sequence), are MNHEY and SMNVEV. The CDR3 holds 14 amino acids from the cysteine to the phenylalanine. Only the CDR3 DNA stays, 42 bases, in frame from base 1. This same sample was also part of a study on T cells of mothers and their children. In that second paper, the authors write: Nine systemically healthy Caucasian individuals served as donors, namely three mothers together with their six children. cDNA synthesis consumed the entire amount of extracted RNA, loaded at about 1.6 ug RNA in each 15 ul reaction. In the second PCR, the M1S primer introduced both the sample barcodes and 2-4 random nucleotides. Over 9 million TCR beta CDR3 reads came from each mother, compared with around 3 million reads from each child. In both related and unrelated pairs, thymic selection shapes the output of TCR recombination in a similar way, with inherited differences having only a minor effect. Normalized repertoire overlap was always slightly but never significantly higher in related than unrelated mother-child pairs. With a sensitivity of approximately 93 clones per million clonotypes, no persistent microchimeric T cell clones were detected. In the study, deep NGS was used to compare the TCR beta repertoires of mothers and children, and features distinguishing related mother-child pairs from unrelated individuals were sought. Mothers averaged roughly 36 +/- 4 years of age and children averaged about 10 +/- 4 years. Libraries were sequenced on Illumina HiSeq 2000 with 100+100 nt paired-end reads after adapter ligation with NEBNext reagents. To prevent cross-contamination, the mother and child libraries were prepared a month apart and were sequenced in separate runs. Each donor had between about 450,000 and 2,100,000 distinct TCR beta clonotypes identified. Naive TCR beta clonotypes were estimated from low-frequency clonotypes matched to each donor's FACS-determined naive share, without sorting.

Sequencing was carried out using blood. The chain couples TRBV27 to TRBJ2-7, and possibly TRBD1, on 6 matching bases. The sequence was collected from a boy aged 5-17 years in good health. The encoded CDR3 is CASSFGQKFYEQYF. The sequence in DNA is TGTGCCAGCAGTTTCGGACAGAAATTCTACGAGCAGTACTTC.